This T cell receptor beta chain was sequenced for a study of T cell responses to AZD1222 COVID-19 vaccine. Findings and limits, study-wide: Nearly half of unique spike-specific TCRs reportedly avoided B.1.351 and B.1.1.7 mutated regions. Clonal diversity may have been underestimated in mostly white British donors. Just a handful of people given AZD1222 tested seropositive at baseline.

The table lists this clone with a few counts. No antigen is known for it. The V end was cut by 0 bases, the J end by 0 bases, with 6 bases between. This CDR3 spans 15 amino acids. CDR1 and CDR2 (germline): SGHTA, FQGTGA. TCRdb keeps only in-frame clones here, not all; method: immunoSEQ multiplex PCR. Here the sample spans fewer than 110,000 clones, about 93% being singletons. This receptor was taken from an adult in good health. Sequenced here: peripheral blood, sampled on day 0 of AZD1222 vaccination. V usage is TRBV7-3 and J usage is TRBJ2-1, with D possibly matching TRBD1 (6 bases). CDR3 DNA sequence: TGTGCCAGCAGCTTAACAGGGGGCTCCTACAATGAGCAGTTCTTC. It translates to CASSLTGGSYNEQFF.